Listed below are T cell receptor beta chains from one sample, sequenced in a study of molecular identifiers for immune sequencing clone quantification. TCRdb called the PCR reads again in MiXCR, with one record for every CDR3 protein. Here the sample spans a few hundred thousand distinct CDR3 sequences, roughly a quarter being singletons. The sample taken for sequencing was naive CD8+ T cells from blood, with Jurkat cell RNA spiked in. The receptors stem from a human donor in good health. Some libraries in this study had Jurkat cell RNA spiked in. Both conserved end residues are part of each CDR3. Each record gives: J gene, D gene, clone size, V gene, CDR3 DNA, CDR3 protein. A D gene is named only where the DNA matches it firmly. The size of a clone is reported for some rows only, either as once, few or many, or as a class for expanded clones.

TRBJ2-2	-	-	TRBV20-1	TGCAGTGCTAGGGCACCGAACGGGGAGCTGTTTTTT	CSARAPNGELFF
TRBJ2-1	-	-	TRBV11-2	TGTGCCAGCAGCTCCCTCCGACATGAGCAGTTCTTC	CASSSLRHEQFF
TRBJ2-7	-	many	TRBV11-2	TGTGCCAGCAGCTTAGGGGGGGGCCACGAGCAGTACTTC	CASSLGGGHEQYF
TRBJ2-2	TRBD1	-	TRBV29-1	TGCAGCGTCAGGGGGCGAGACGGGGAGCTGTTTTTT	CSVRGRDGELFF
TRBJ1-1	-	many	TRBV6-5	TGTGCCAGCAGTTACTCCGAGGGGGACACTGAAGCTTTCTTT	CASSYSEGDTEAFF
TRBJ1-5	-	many	TRBV6-1	TGTGCCAGCAGTGAAGGGCAGCCTAATAATCAGCCCCAGCATTTT	CASSEGQPNNQPQHF
TRBJ2-1	-	few	TRBV27	TGTGCCAGCAGTTCCTTTTCGGGTCCTCAATCCTACAATGAGCAGTTCTTC	CASSSFSGPQSYNEQFF
TRBJ2-7	-	many	TRBV12-3/TRBV12-4	TGTGCCAGCAGTCCAGGGTTGGAGCAGTACTTC	CASSPGLEQYF
TRBJ2-7	TRBD1	-	TRBV30	TGTGCCTGGAGTGATGGGGCAGGGGGAAACGAGCAGTGCTTC	CAWSDGAGGNEQCF
TRBJ2-1	TRBD2	many	TRBV24-1	TGTGCCACCAGTGATTCGGCTAGCGGGACATTGAATGAGCAGTTCTTC	CATSDSASGTLNEQFF
TRBJ1-1	-	few	TRBV4-1	TGCGCCAGCAGCGAAGTTTTAAGAACGAACACTGAAGCTTTCTTT	CASSEVLRTNTEAFF
TRBJ1-2	-	-	TRBV6-2/TRBV6-3	TGTGCCAGCACCATCTTACCGTCGACAGGAAATGGCTACACCTTC	CASTILPSTGNGYTF
TRBJ1-4	-	few	TRBV3-1	TGTGCCAGCAGCCAAGATTGGGGGTCTAATGAAAAACTGTTTTTT	CASSQDWGSNEKLFF
TRBJ2-5	-	-	TRBV12-3/TRBV12-4	TGTGCCAGCCGTTCTCTAGTCCCCCACCAAGAGACCCAGTACTTC	CASRSLVPHQETQYF
TRBJ2-1	-	-	TRBV11-2	TGTGCCAGCAGCTTTGGTCCCGCCGAGGGAGAGCAGTTCTTC	CASSFGPAEGEQFF
TRBJ1-2	-	many	TRBV29-1	TGCAGCGTTGAAGTCAGGGCCGGCTATGGCTACACCTTC	CSVEVRAGYGYTF
TRBJ2-7	-	many	TRBV3-2	TGTGCCAGCAGCCAAGGGAGGGGCCCCTACGAGCAGTACTTC	CASSQGRGPYEQYF
TRBJ2-3	TRBD2	few	TRBV7-9	TGTGCCAGCAGCTTAATAACTAGCGGGGGGTTCGCAGATACGCAGTATTTT	CASSLITSGGFADTQYF
TRBJ2-5	-	-	TRBV12-3/TRBV12-4	TGTGCCAGCTCCCCGGAGGTTCTCGGAAAGACCCAGTACTTC	CASSPEVLGKTQYF
TRBJ2-1	-	-	TRBV7-3	TGTGCCAGCAGCTCTACTATCCAGGTCGCCAATGAGCAGTTCTTC	CASSSTIQVANEQFF